Included here is one T cell receptor (beta chain) sequence, with context. The study ran its PCR with 60 Vbeta and 13 Jbeta primers. Profiled with immunoSEQ multiplex PCR; TCRdb holds only in-frame clones, not every one. The sample carries roughly 120,000 clones, 80% recorded once. These data are taken from a study of cytomegalovirus exposure and HLA in healthy donors. Trimming at V came to 8 bases and at J to 3 bases, leaving 15 bases not matched to a gene. CDR3 size: 16 residues. Germline V gene data show CDR1 as MDHEN and CDR2 as SYDVKM. The sequence came from a man aged 30 to 45 in good health and CMV-seronegative. The sample consisted of PBMCs. This rearrangement joins TRBV28 to TRBJ2-7, with 8 bases that match TRBD2. CDR3: CASRYDTSGGGYEQYF. CDR3 nucleotides: TGTGCCAGCCGTTACGATACTAGCGGAGGAGGCTACGAGCAGTACTTC.